The present entry profiles one T cell receptor (beta chain) with its context. The specificity of this receptor is unknown. No base qualities exist here, and no much larger clone lies one base off it. At diagnosis, tumor, uninvolved tumor-adjacent lung and peripheral blood were collected and then preserved as a mix of FFPE and fresh-frozen material. TCR beta CDR3 regions were sequenced from DNA using the immunoSEQ Assay. The authors' analysis ran thus. To compute T cell density, TCR beta template counts were normalized to usable DNA, which was estimated by amplifying housekeeping genes. The preseqR package was used to estimate richness by extrapolating to 400,000 templates for PBMC samples and to 120,000 templates for tissue samples. Clonality was defined as one minus Pielou's evenness. Differential abundance testing on productive amino-acid clonotypes, with a minimum total count of 5 and an alpha of 0.1, was used to identify tissue-enriched TCRs. Repertoire overlap between compartments was quantified with the Jaccard Index and Morisita Overlap Index. TCR beta CDR3s were clustered by GLIPH together with public tetramer-defined viral CDR3s, and at least three viral sequences plus V-gene enrichment were required for viral motifs. Here the immuneACCESS table is served through TCRdb, limited to in-frame sequences with V and J called. Missing clones are a known gap in these copies; in checked studies unresolved V genes cover under half, and the rest lacks a known reason. The V and J calls and clone size are taken from that table; D and trimming were inferred from the DNA. The sample table holds about 1,600 clones, of which under 30% were seen once. Clones ranked in the top ten supply around 12% of the sample.

This sample stems from a study of T cells in localized non-small cell lung cancer (dated by TCRdb to the early 2020s). Study-level background: The study analyzed T cell repertoires of under 250 early-stage NSCLC patients, comparing tumors and uninvolved tumor-adjacent lungs. The cohort comprised 200 to 300 treatment-naïve NSCLC patients with resected, localized lung tumors. NSCLC patients had a mean age of roughly 69 years, and around 140 were male and over 85 female.

CDR1 and CDR2 are drawn from the germline V gene: SGHNT, YENEEA. V and J are truncated by 5 bases and 4 bases respectively, leaving an intervening sequence of 20 bases. The CDR3 measures 16 amino acids from cysteine to phenylalanine. The retained sequence is limited to the CDR3, 48 bases, with the frame set at the first base. General study outcomes and caveats: Longer overall survival was associated with higher blood T cell density, whereas shorter survival was associated with higher adjacent-lung clonality. Because multi-region tumor sequencing was not done, intratumor heterogeneity could not be ruled out. A median of around 50 of the top 100 tumor clones turned up in the paired uninvolved adjacent lung, and 25 to 35 of those clones also ranked among the top 100 of that same adjacent lung. Uninvolved tumor-adjacent lung showed the highest T cell clonality, higher than tumor, which suggests more focused antigenic responses in the adjacent lung. Because of the exploratory design, TCR variables were selected using unadjusted p-values without false-discovery rate correction.

The specimen comprised lung tumor tissue, sampled before any cancer treatment. The V gene is TRBV11-3 and the J gene is TRBJ2-5, with the D call perhaps TRBD1 or TRBD2, each one matching 5 bases. The sequence came from a female donor at least 60 years old with stage II lung adenocarcinoma. The DNA is TGTGCCAGCAGCCCGGCCCCCGACCGGGGCTCAGAGACCCAGTACTTC. Protein translation: CASSPAPDRGSETQYF. The full variable domain, with segments outside the CDR3 supplied by the reference TRBV11-3 and TRBJ2-5 proteins, appears as EAGVVQSPRYKIIEKKQPVAFWCNPISGHNTLYWYLQNLGQGPELLIRYENEEAVDDSQLPKDRFSAERLKGVDSTLKIQPAELGDSAVYLCASSPAPDRGSETQYFGPGTRLLVL.